Listed below are T cell receptor beta chains from one sample, sequenced in a study of Graves' ophthalmopathy and Graves' hyperthyroidism. MiXCR was run by TCRdb on the multiplex PCR reads, yielding one entry per CDR3 protein. The sample lists about 1.1 million distinct CDR3 sequences, roughly 35% seen once, with 11% in the top ten. What was sequenced was peripheral blood or thyroid tissue (not recorded which). The receptors here all came from an adult man with Graves' hyperthyroidism. Both conserved end residues are part of each CDR3. D genes are given only for firm matches. A clone size is listed for some rows: how often the clone was seen (once, few, many), or a class if it is expanded.

j_call clone_size v_call d_call cdr3_aa cdr3_nt
TRBJ1-2 . TRBV2 . CASREGDNDYGYTF TGTGCCAGCAGGGAGGGGGACAACGACTATGGCTACACCTTC
TRBJ2-2 few TRBV19 . CASSTTGSTGELFF TGTGCCAGTAGTACGACAGGCAGCACCGGGGAGCTGTTTTTT
TRBJ2-7 few TRBV3-1 . CASSSGGGRSYEQYF TGTGCCAGCAGCTCGGGAGGGGGCCGGTCCTACGAGCAGTACTTC
TRBJ1-5 many TRBV10-3 . CASSEAGGQSQPQHF TGTGCCAGCAGTGAAGCGGGCGGACAGTCTCAGCCCCAGCATTTT
TRBJ1-6 . TRBV6-5 . CASSYRRLYNSPLHF TGTGCCAGCAGTTACCGTCGGCTCTATAATTCACCCCTCCACTTT
TRBJ1-1 few TRBV5-1 TRBD1 CASEPGTGGIYTEAFF TGCGCCAGCGAACCCGGGACAGGGGGCATTTACACTGAAGCTTTCTTT
TRBJ1-3 . TRBV5-1 TRBD1 CASSLEGPTGRTGNTIYF TGCGCCAGCAGCTTGGAGGGCCCGACAGGGAGGACTGGAAACACCATATATTTT
TRBJ1-4 . TRBV19 . CASSRGRLDNEKLFF TGTGCCAGTAGCCGAGGACGGCTAGACAATGAAAAACTGTTTTTT
TRBJ1-2 few TRBV29-1 TRBD1 CSALEGAGYGYTF TGCAGCGCCCTAGAGGGGGCTGGCTATGGCTACACCTTC
TRBJ2-7 many TRBV7-8 TRBD2 CASSGGTSGNYEQYF TGTGCCAGCAGCGGGGGGACTAGCGGTAACTACGAGCAGTACTTC
TRBJ1-5 few TRBV20-1 TRBD1 CSARNLFETGGNQPQHF TGCAGTGCTAGAAACCTTTTTGAAACAGGGGGCAATCAGCCCCAGCATTTT
TRBJ1-6 many TRBV6-6 TRBD1 CASTLQGGGSPLHF TGTGCCAGCACCTTACAGGGGGGCGGGTCACCCCTCCACTTT
TRBJ1-2 many TRBV9 . CASSVEGGEGYTF TGTGCCAGCAGCGTAGAGGGAGGGGAAGGCTACACCTTC
TRBJ2-7 . TRBV5-4 TRBD2 CASSEGLAEIYEQYF TGTGCCAGCAGCGAGGGACTAGCGGAGATCTACGAGCAGTACTTC
TRBJ1-5 many TRBV6-5 TRBD1 CATVNRGKVQPQHF TGTGCCACCGTGAACAGGGGAAAGGTTCAGCCCCAGCATTTT
TRBJ2-5 . TRBV20-1 . CSADTGRTQETQYF TGCAGTGCCGACACAGGGAGGACGCAAGAGACCCAGTACTTC
TRBJ2-7 many TRBV5-1 TRBD1 CASSHGTGSYEQYF TGTGCCAGCAGTCACGGGACAGGATCCTACGAGCAGTACTTC
TRBJ1-6 . TRBV6-5 TRBD1 CASSYFLTGGESPLHF TGTGCCAGCAGTTACTTTCTCACAGGGGGGGAATCACCCCTCCACTTT
TRBJ1-1 . TRBV4-1 . CASSQAKGTGTEAFF TGCGCCAGCAGCCAAGCAAAGGGTACGGGCACTGAAGCTTTCTTT
TRBJ2-5 . TRBV29-1 . CSVDQGQRETQYF TGCAGCGTTGACCAGGGTCAGCGAGAGACCCAGTACTTC
TRBJ2-5 . TRBV10-3 TRBD2 CATRTSGRLETQYF TGTGCCACACGGACTAGCGGGAGGTTGGAGACCCAGTACTTC
TRBJ1-5 many TRBV24-1 . CATSSQSSNQPQHF TGTGCCACCAGTTCACAGTCAAGCAATCAGCCCCAGCATTTT
TRBJ1-6 . TRBV2 . CASSLYGHNSPLHF TGTGCCAGCAGTTTATACGGCCATAATTCACCCCTCCACTTT
TRBJ1-1 many TRBV6-4 . CASRPSENTEAFF TGTGCCAGCAGGCCCTCAGAGAACACTGAAGCTTTCTTT
TRBJ2-2 few TRBV4-1 . CASSLVSGAGELFF TGTGCCAGCAGCTTGGTATCCGGGGCCGGGGAGCTGTTTTTT
TRBJ2-7 many TRBV20-1 . CSASSGTTYEQYF TGCAGTGCTAGTAGCGGAACAACCTACGAGCAGTACTTC
TRBJ1-6 . TRBV28 . CASSFSPLGDSPLHF TGTGCCAGCAGTTTTTCTCCATTGGGGGATTCACCCCTCCACTTT
TRBJ1-2 many TRBV2 TRBD1 CASSVETGVYGYTF TGTGCCAGCAGTGTCGAGACAGGGGTCTATGGCTACACCTTC
TRBJ2-2 few TRBV10-3 . CASSETTVTGELFF TGTGCCAGCAGTGAGACGACGGTCACCGGGGAGCTGTTTTTT
TRBJ2-7 many TRBV5-1 TRBD1 CASSLGPRDRVRTEQYF TGCGCCAGCAGCTTGGGGCCCCGGGACAGGGTCCGTACCGAGCAGTACTTC
TRBJ1-1 many TRBV7-6 TRBD1 CASSPIGAGGVMNTEAFF TGTGCCAGCAGCCCAATTGGGGCAGGGGGAGTTATGAACACTGAAGCTTTCTTT
TRBJ2-7 few TRBV11-2 . CASSLLARRPYEQYF TGTGCCAGCAGCCTACTGGCGAGAAGACCCTACGAGCAGTACTTC